This T cell receptor (beta chain) was recovered during a study of shared clonotypes between healthy human individuals. Study results and limitations: Sorted-subset sequencing, rarefaction showed, was incomplete despite large depth.

The CDR3 totals 14 residues. Trimming removed 1 base from V and 6 bases from J, with 12 bases in between. Per germline, CDR1 SGHTA and CDR2 FQGTGA. Clones were sequenced by immunoSEQ multiplex PCR, and TCRdb holds only the in-frame ones, with some missing. The data contain 2 million to 2.5 million clones, around 90% of them singletons. This clone was counted a single time. Its specificity is unknown. CD4+ cells yielded CD45RA+ naive and CD45RA-negative memory subsets. Input material: naive CD4+ T cells from PBMCs. Subset denoted: CD45RA+ positively selected. The chain links TRBV7-3 to TRBJ1-1; D remains unclear. The sequence derives from a man aged 18 to 30 in good health. Some clones in this sample may be carry-over from other donors' samples. Here the CDR3 DNA reads TGTGCCAGCAGCTTAAACGGAAACGGCGCTGAAGCTTTCTTT. The encoded protein is CASSLNGNGAEAFF.